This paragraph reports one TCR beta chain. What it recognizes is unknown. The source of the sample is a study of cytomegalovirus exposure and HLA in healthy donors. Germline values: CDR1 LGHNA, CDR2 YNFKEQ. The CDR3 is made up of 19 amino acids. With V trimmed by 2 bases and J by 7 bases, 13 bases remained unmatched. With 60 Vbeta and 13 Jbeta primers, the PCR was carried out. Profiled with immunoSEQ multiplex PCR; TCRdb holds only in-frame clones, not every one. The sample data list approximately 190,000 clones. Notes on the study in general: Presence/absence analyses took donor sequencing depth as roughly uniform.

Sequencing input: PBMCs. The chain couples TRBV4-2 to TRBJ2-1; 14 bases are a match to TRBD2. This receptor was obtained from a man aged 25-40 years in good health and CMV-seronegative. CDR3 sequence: CASSQMSTSGRGIWNEQFF. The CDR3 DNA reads TGTGCCAGCAGCCAAATGTCGACTAGCGGGAGGGGGATTTGGAATGAGCAGTTCTTC.